This T cell receptor (beta chain) was sequenced in a study of cytomegalovirus exposure and HLA in healthy donors. Study overall: It was reported in a later analysis that the approximately 110 validation repertoires used the same platform as the approximately 650 first-cohort repertoires. Whole-study results and caveats: The study put 150 or so TCR beta chains on its list as cytomegalovirus-associated.

In the case of this clone: Its antigen is not known.

Germline CDR1 MGHDK, CDR2 SYGVNS. The ends lost 4 bases at V and 4 bases at J; junction bases unmatched: 8. The CDR3 extends over 15 amino acids. Clones were read by immunoSEQ multiplex PCR, and TCRdb kept only the in-frame ones, dropping some. The sample has approximately 300,000 clones; more than 80% are singletons. The chain combines TRBV25-1 with TRBJ2-3; TRBD1 matches 7 bases. The sample consisted of PBMCs. This clonotype was sampled from a woman under 30 in good health and CMV-seronegative. The DNA for the CDR3 is TGTGCCAGCAGTGGAGGGGGCATGGGAGCAGATACGCAGTATTTT. It yields the protein CASSGGGMGADTQYF.